These 27 T cell receptor beta chains share one sample of origin, sequenced in a study of identical twins. TCRdb independently ran MiXCR on the 5' RACE reads; one entry per CDR3 protein. The table records roughly 630,000 distinct CDR3 sequences, about 7.1% of them present only once. These data were likewise used in another study, on yellow fever vaccine responses in identical twins.

Material for sequencing was PBMCs. The receptors derive from a woman under 30 in good health.

This clonotype was observed at least ten times. The rearrangement links TRBV5-1 to TRBJ2-7; TRBD1 agrees at 10 bases. CDR3 length: 15 residues. Looked up from germline, CDR1 is SGHRS and CDR2 is YFSETQ. With V trimmed by 4 bases and J by 0 bases, 4 bases remained unmatched. CDR3 amino acids: CASSLRTGGSYEQYF. In DNA form, the CDR3 reads TGCGCCAGCAGCCTGCGGACAGGGGGCTCCTACGAGCAGTACTTC.

This clonotype was recorded a few times. J is TRBJ2-7 and V is TRBV7-8; D uncertain. Germline assignment: CDR1 SGHVS and CDR2 FQNEAQ. This CDR3 has 14 amino acids. Trimming removed 5 bases at V and 0 bases at J, with 11 bases between. CDR3 nucleotide sequence: TGTGCCAGCAGCCAGGCGGCTAACTCCTACGAGCAGTACGTC. Its translation is CASSQAANSYEQYV.

This chain connects TRBV5-5 to TRBJ2-7; 9 nucleotides agree with TRBD2. The CDR3 covers 18 residues. The ends lost 1 base at V and 2 bases at J; junction bases unmatched: 13. Germline CDR1 and CDR2: SGHKS and YYEKEE (reference sequence). CDR3 coding DNA: TGTGCCAGCAGCTTGCGCGCTGATCGGCAGCGGGGGGCCTACGAGCAGTACGTC. Its translation is CASSLRADRQRGAYEQYV.

CDR3 nucleotide sequence: TGCGCCAGCAGCCCGACAGGGGGCGTTCAAGAGACCCAGTACTTC. Translation gives CASSPTGGVQETQYF. The chain uses TRBV5-1 and TRBJ2-5; 10 positions match TRBD1. CDR3 length: 15 residues. The V gene's germline CDR1 is SGHRS and CDR2 YFSETQ. With V trimmed by 4 bases and J by 2 bases, 5 bases remained unmatched.

This clonotype was seen only a few times. This rearrangement joins TRBV18 to TRBJ2-7; D possibly matches TRBD1 or TRBD2 (5 bases each). Germline CDR1 is KGHSH and CDR2 is LQKENI. V lost 2 bases and J lost 2, with 10 bases in between. This CDR3 has 14 amino acids. This chain's CDR3 is CASSPIEGPYEQYF. The CDR3 region has the DNA TGTGCCAGCTCACCAATTGAGGGGCCCTACGAGCAGTACTTC.

V is TRBV20-1 and J is TRBJ1-1; D not resolved. Germline V CDR1 and CDR2: DFQATT, SNEGSKA (reference sequence). The CDR3 length is 13 residues. Trimming stripped 2 bases from V and 1 base from J, with 8 bases between. The CDR3 region has the DNA TGCAGTGCTAGATGGCGGTCGAACACTGAAGCTTTCTTT. Translating gives CSARWRSNTEAFF.

The CDR3: CASSQVPDRGLGYTF. The CDR3 region has the DNA TGTGCCAGCAGCCAAGTCCCGGACAGGGGGCTTGGCTACACCTTC. This chain uses TRBV3-1 with TRBJ1-2; TRBD1 matches 11 bases. The V gene end was trimmed by 1 base and the J gene end by 7 bases; junction bases not matched to a gene: 5. The CDR3 is 15 residues long. CDR1 and CDR2 (germline): LGHDT, YNNKEL (reference sequence).

V gene TRBV4-1 combines with J gene TRBJ1-6; D is unresolved. Germline values: CDR1 MGHRA, CDR2 YSYEKL. V shed 0 bases and J shed 0 bases, with 12 bases lying between them. The CDR3 consists of 18 residues. The CDR3 coding sequence is TGCGCCAGCAGCCAAGAGGGGTATGGCGGCTCCTATAATTCACCCCTCCACTTT. Residues: CASSQEGYGGSYNSPLHF.

This clonotype was counted at least ten times. The chain employs TRBV29-1 and TRBJ2-2; D remains unclear. V was cut by 1 base and J by 2 bases, with 11 bases left in between. The CDR3 length is 15 residues. Germline CDR1 and CDR2: SQVTM and ANQGSEA. The CDR3 bases are TGCAGCGTTGAAGCTCGTAACGTCAACACCGGGGAGCTGTTTTTT. Its protein product is CSVEARNVNTGELFF.

This clonotype was seen at least ten times. The gene calls are TRBV3-1 and TRBJ2-3, with 9 bases that match TRBD1. Trimming cost V 2 bases and J 2 bases; bases outside gene matches: 8. This CDR3 is built from 17 residues. Germline V gives CDR1 LGHDT, CDR2 YNNKEL (reference sequence). CDR3 sequence: CASSQTTGGRITDTQYF. The DNA of the CDR3 is TGTGCCAGCAGCCAAACCACAGGGGGCAGGATCACAGATACGCAGTATTTT.

Many counts were recorded for this clonotype. This chain links TRBV5-1 with TRBJ1-1; 12 nucleotides line up with TRBD1. V shed 5 bases, J shed 5 bases, and the junction held 7 bases outside the gene matches. The CDR3 consists of 15 residues. The germline V gene encodes CDR1 SGHRS and CDR2 YFSETQ. This CDR3 is CASSGTGGNRTEAFF. The CDR3 DNA is TGCGCCAGCAGTGGGACAGGGGGCAATCGGACTGAAGCTTTCTTT.

The chain employs TRBV28 and TRBJ2-1; no clear D. V was shortened by 10 bases and J by 0 bases, with 13 bases between the two germline ends. This CDR3 is 14 amino acids long. Germline-derived CDR1 and CDR2 are MDHEN and SYDVKM. DNA of the CDR3: TGTGCCACGGAGAAGGAAAGCTCCTACAATGAGCAGTTCTTC. Amino acids: CATEKESSYNEQFF.

This clonotype was detected only a few times. The CDR3 spells CSAPGTAGRDEQFF. As DNA, the CDR3 is TGCAGTGCCCCCGGGACAGCCGGTCGTGATGAGCAGTTCTTC. V and J are TRBV20-1 and TRBJ2-1, with 7 nucleotides matching TRBD1. CDR3 length equals 14 residues. Germline values: CDR1 DFQATT, CDR2 SNEGSKA (reference sequence). After removal of 6 bases from V and 8 bases from J, the junction contained 13 bases not matched to a gene.

This clonotype appeared a few times. The rearrangement uses TRBV20-1 and TRBJ2-1, with 8 bases matching TRBD2. Germline CDR1 and CDR2: DFQATT and SNEGSKA (reference sequence). V lost 5 bases to trimming and J lost 0 bases; unmatched junction nucleotides: 6. This CDR3 contains 15 residues. This chain's CDR3 is CSALIAGSSYNEQFF. The CDR3 DNA reads TGCAGTGCTTTAATAGCGGGGAGCTCCTACAATGAGCAGTTCTTC.

This clonotype was detected ten times or more. This chain joins TRBV7-8 and TRBJ1-1; D may be TRBD1 (5 bases). With 6 bases removed from V and 4 bases from J, the gap between germline ends came to 15 bases. The CDR3 covers 14 residues. Germline CDR1 and CDR2: SGHVS and FQNEAQ. CDR3 DNA sequence: TGTGCCAGCAGTTTTAAGGGGTATGGCACTGAAGCTTTCTTT. Its translation is CASSFKGYGTEAFF. The variable domain in full, completed from reference TRBV7-8 and TRBJ1-1, reads GAGVSQSPRYKVAKRGQDVALRCDPISGHVSLFWYQQALGQGPEFLTYFQNEAQLDKSGLPSDRFFAERPEGSVSTLKIQRTQQEDSAVYLCASSFKGYGTEAFFGQGTRLTVV.

In its sample, this clonotype was seen many times. V and J are TRBV29-1 and TRBJ2-7, with D uncertain. V was clipped by 3 bases and J by 1 base, with 10 bases between them. CDR3 size: 13 residues. Per germline, CDR1 SQVTM and CDR2 ANQGSEA. The CDR3 region is CSVEGLGSYEQYF. As DNA, the CDR3 is TGCAGCGTTGAGGGTCTAGGATCCTACGAGCAGTACTTC.

A few counts support this clonotype. V is TRBV7-9 and J is TRBJ1-1; no reliable D call. V was trimmed by 7 bases and J by 2 bases, leaving 8 bases between them. The CDR3 length is 12 residues. Germline lookup yields CDR1 SEHNR and CDR2 FQNEAQ (reference sequence). CDR3 region: CASNTDNTEAFF. The CDR3 bases are TGTGCCAGCAACACAGACAACACTGAAGCTTTCTTT.

This clonotype was detected a few times. The chain joins TRBV6-1 to TRBJ2-3; the match to TRBD2 covers 12 bases. The CDR3 is made up of 17 amino acids. The V and J ends lost 1 base and 3 bases, in that order; junction bases with no gene match: 5. In germline, CDR1 is MNHNS, CDR2 SASEGT. The CDR3 spells CASSEGASGRGTDTQYF. Written as DNA, the CDR3 is TGTGCCAGCAGTGAAGGGGCTAGCGGGAGGGGAACAGATACGCAGTATTTT.

The chain uses TRBV29-1 and TRBJ2-1, with 7 positions matching TRBD2. V lost 0 bases, J lost 4 bases, and 6 bases stayed unmatched. Germline lookup yields CDR1 SQVTM and CDR2 ANQGSEA. The CDR3 covers 15 residues. CDR3 residues: CSVEDLSGSYNEQFF. CDR3 nucleotides: TGCAGCGTTGAAGACCTTAGCGGGTCTTACAATGAGCAGTTCTTC.

This clonotype was seen at least ten times. The chain recombines TRBV12-3 or TRBV12-4 with TRBJ1-4; maybe TRBD1 (6 bases). The CDR3 spans 15 residues. Trimming left V 6 bases short and J 3 bases short, with 14 bases between. In DNA, the CDR3 is TGTGCCAGCAGGACAGGATCTGAGGCTAATGAAAAACTGTTTTTT. This gives the protein CASRTGSEANEKLFF.

The table lists this clonotype with many counts. CDR3 DNA: TGTGCCAGCAGTTACTTACAACAGGGCCGGGAGACCCAGTACTTC. Translating it yields CASSYLQQGRETQYF. This chain connects TRBV6-5 to TRBJ2-5, with a possible D match to TRBD1 (6 bases). The CDR3 loop spans 15 amino acids. V was trimmed by 1 base and J by 5 bases, leaving 14 bases between them. Germline values: CDR1 MNHEY, CDR2 SVGAGI.

The V and J genes are TRBV20-1 and TRBJ1-1; TRBD1 matches 7 bases. Germline CDR1 reads DFQATT; CDR2 reads SNEGSKA (reference sequence). The CDR3 consists of 14 residues. The J segment lost 3 bases and the V segment lost 3 bases, leaving 7 bases of the junction unmatched. The CDR3 reads CSARITGVYTEAFF. The CDR3 coding sequence is TGCAGTGCTAGGATCACAGGGGTCTACACTGAAGCTTTCTTT.

V is TRBV7-3 and J is TRBJ2-1; 12 nucleotides match TRBD2. Per the germline V gene, CDR1 is SGHTA and CDR2 is FQGTGA. This CDR3 region has 15 residues. V was pared by 2 bases and J by 9 bases, with 5 bases of the junction left unmatched. The CDR3 region is CASSLLAGGQSEQFF. CDR3 nucleotides: TGTGCCAGCAGCTTACTAGCGGGAGGGCAAAGTGAGCAGTTCTTC. Together with reference TRBV7-3 and TRBJ2-1, the CDR3 gives the full variable domain: GAGVSQTPSNKVTEKGKYVELRCDPISGHTALYWYRQSLGQGPEFLIYFQGTGAADDSGLPNDRFFAVRPEGSVSTLKIQRTERGDSAVYLCASSLLAGGQSEQFFGPGTRLTVL.

In its sample, this clonotype was seen many times. The chain uses TRBV5-1 and TRBJ1-6, with D uncertain. Per the germline V gene, CDR1 is SGHRS and CDR2 is YFSETQ. V lost 0 bases and J lost 7, with 11 bases in between. The CDR3 extends over 15 amino acids. CDR3 protein: CASSLAGMGNSPLHF. The CDR3 coding sequence is TGCGCCAGCAGCTTGGCCGGGATGGGAAATTCACCCCTCCACTTT.

This clonotype was recorded many times. V usage is TRBV12-3 or TRBV12-4 and J usage is TRBJ2-7, with TRBD1 identical over 9 bases. Trimming took 5 bases from V and 1 from J; bases not matched to a gene: 3. The CDR3 contains 14 residues. The DNA for the CDR3 is TGTGCCAGCAGTAGGGACAGGGCGTCCTACGAGCAGTACTTC. Translated, it gives CASSRDRASYEQYF.

This clonotype came up a few times. The genes are TRBV3-1 and TRBJ1-4; no definite D call. Per germline, CDR1 LGHDT and CDR2 YNNKEL (reference sequence). With 1 base removed from V and 8 bases from J, the gap between germline ends came to 5 bases. The CDR3 runs 12 residues. DNA for the CDR3: TGTGCCAGCAGCCAAGTGGAGGAAAAACTGTTTTTT. It yields the protein CASSQVEEKLFF.

The chain recombines TRBV5-1 with TRBJ2-1, with D unresolved. The CDR3 sequence is 14 residues long. Germline V CDR1 and CDR2: SGHRS, YFSETQ. V was pared by 0 bases and J by 10 bases, with 14 bases between. The CDR3 DNA reads TGCGCCAGCAGCTTGGCGGGTCTTACCGGGGAGCAGTTCTTC. The encoded protein is CASSLAGLTGEQFF.